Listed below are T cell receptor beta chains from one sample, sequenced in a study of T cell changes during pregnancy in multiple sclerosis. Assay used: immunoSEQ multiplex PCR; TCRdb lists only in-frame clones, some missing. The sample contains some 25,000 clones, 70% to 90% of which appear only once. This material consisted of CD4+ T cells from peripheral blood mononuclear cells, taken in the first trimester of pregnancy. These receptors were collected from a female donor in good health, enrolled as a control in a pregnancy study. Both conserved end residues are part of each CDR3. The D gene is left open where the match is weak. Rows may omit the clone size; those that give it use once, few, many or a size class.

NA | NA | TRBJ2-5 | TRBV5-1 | TGCGCCAGCAAGCTTGGCAGGGAAGAGACCCAGTACTTC | CASKLGREETQYF
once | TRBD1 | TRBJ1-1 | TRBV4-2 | TGTGCCAGCAGCCCGACAGGGTTTAACACTGAAGCTTTCTTT | CASSPTGFNTEAFF
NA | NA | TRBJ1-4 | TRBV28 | TGTGCCAGCAGTTTAGACCAGGGAACGGCTAATGAAAAACTGTTTTTT | CASSLDQGTANEKLFF
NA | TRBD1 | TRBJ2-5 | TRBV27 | TGTGCCAGCATTGAGACAGGGGAATCAGAGACCCAGTACTTC | CASIETGESETQYF
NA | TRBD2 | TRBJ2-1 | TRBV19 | TGTGCCAGTAGTATAGACGCATACCGACTAGCGGGCCCCTACAATGAGCAGTTCTTC | CASSIDAYRLAGPYNEQFF
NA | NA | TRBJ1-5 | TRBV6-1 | TGTGCCAGCAGTGATCGGAGGGGTGGCAATCAGCCCCAGCATTTT | CASSDRRGGNQPQHF
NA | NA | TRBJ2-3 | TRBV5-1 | TGCGCCAGCAGCTTGAAAGGGGCCGTCACAGATACGCAGTATTTT | CASSLKGAVTDTQYF
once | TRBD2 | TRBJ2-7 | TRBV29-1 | TGCAGCGTTGAATCTGCTAGCGGAGCCTACGAGCAGTACTTC | CSVESASGAYEQYF
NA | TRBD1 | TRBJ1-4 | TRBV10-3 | TGTGCCATCAGTGACACTACAGGGACAGGCGAAAAACTGTTTTTT | CAISDTTGTGEKLFF
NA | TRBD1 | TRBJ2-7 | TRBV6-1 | TGTGCCAGCACCCGGACAGGGGACTCCTACGAGCAGTACTTC | CASTRTGDSYEQYF
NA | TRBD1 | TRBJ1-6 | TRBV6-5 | TGTGCCAGCAGTCCCCGGGACAGAGATTCACCCCTCCACTTT | CASSPRDRDSPLHF
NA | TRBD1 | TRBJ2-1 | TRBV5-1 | TGCGCCAGCAGCTTGGGGGCCGGACAGGGGCAAGATGAGCAGTTCTTC | CASSLGAGQGQDEQFF
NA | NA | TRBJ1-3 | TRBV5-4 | TGTGCCAGCAGCTTGGACAGCTCTGGAAACACCATATATTTT | CASSLDSSGNTIYF
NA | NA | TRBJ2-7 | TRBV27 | TGTGCCAGCAGTATAAGGGGGGGGCCCTACGAGCAGTACTTC | CASSIRGGPYEQYF
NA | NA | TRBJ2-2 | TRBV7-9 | TGTGCCAGCAGCCAAAAAAGACTATCCACCGGGGAGCTGTTTTTT | CASSQKRLSTGELFF
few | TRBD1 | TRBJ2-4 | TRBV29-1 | TGCAGCGCCCAAGGACAGGGGGCGGTAAACATTCAGTACTTC | CSAQGQGAVNIQYF
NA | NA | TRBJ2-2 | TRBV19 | TGTGCCAGTAGTATGTTTGGGGGGAGAAGTAACGGGGAGCTGTTTTTT | CASSMFGGRSNGELFF
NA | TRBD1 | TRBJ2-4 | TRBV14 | TGTGCCAGCAGCCAAACAACAGGGGTCAAAAACATTCAGTACTTC | CASSQTTGVKNIQYF
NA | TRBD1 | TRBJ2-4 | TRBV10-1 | TGCGCCAGCAGCGTGATCCGGGACAGTGGAAACATTCAGTACTTC | CASSVIRDSGNIQYF
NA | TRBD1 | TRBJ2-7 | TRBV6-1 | TGTGCCAGCAGCGGGACAGGCCTCTACGAGCAGTACTTC | CASSGTGLYEQYF
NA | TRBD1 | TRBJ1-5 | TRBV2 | TGTGCCAGCGGACTGGACAGGGGGGGCAATCAGCCCCAGCATTTT | CASGLDRGGNQPQHF
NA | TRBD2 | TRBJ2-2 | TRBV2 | TGTGCCAGCAGCATAGCGGGGGGGCCGCCTGGGGAGCTGTTTTTT | CASSIAGGPPGELFF
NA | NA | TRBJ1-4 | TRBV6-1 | TGTGCCAGGGGGGTGACAGGCCTTAATGAAAAACTGTTTTTT | CARGVTGLNEKLFF
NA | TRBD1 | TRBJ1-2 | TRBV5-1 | TGCGCCAGCAGCGCACAGGGGGACTATGGCTACACCTTC | CASSAQGDYGYTF
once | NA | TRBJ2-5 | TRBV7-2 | TGTGCCAGCAGCGAATACTCTCAAGAGACCCAGTACTTC | CASSEYSQETQYF
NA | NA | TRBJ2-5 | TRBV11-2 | TGTGCCAGCAGCTTAGGTTTTTGGGCAGGTAACCAAGAGACCCAGTACTTC | CASSLGFWAGNQETQYF
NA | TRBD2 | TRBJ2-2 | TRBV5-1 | TGCGCCAGCAGCTTGGCGGCTAGCGGGAGGTCCGGGGAGCTGTTTTTT | CASSLAASGRSGELFF
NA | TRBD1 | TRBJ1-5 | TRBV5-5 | TGTGCCAGCAGCTTTGACAGGGGGCGAGATAGCAATCAGCCCCAGCATTTT | CASSFDRGRDSNQPQHF
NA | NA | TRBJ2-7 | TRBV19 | TGTGCCAGTAGTATCTCGGGTCTAACCTCCTACGAGCAGTACTTC | CASSISGLTSYEQYF
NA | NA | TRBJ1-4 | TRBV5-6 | TGTGCCAGCAGCGTTGGGACACTCAATGAAAAACTGTTTTTT | CASSVGTLNEKLFF
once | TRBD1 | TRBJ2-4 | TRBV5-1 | TGCGCCAGCAGCTACGGGACAGGGGCGAACATTCAGTACTTC | CASSYGTGANIQYF
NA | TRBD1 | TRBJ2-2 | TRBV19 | TGTGCCAGCCAAACTCCAGGGGGAGGGGAGCTGTTTTTT | CASQTPGGGELFF
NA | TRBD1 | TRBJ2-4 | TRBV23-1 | TGCGCCAGCGGCCCGACAGGGGGCTTCAAAAACATTCAGTACTTC | CASGPTGGFKNIQYF
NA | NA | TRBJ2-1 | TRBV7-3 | TGTGCCAGCAGCTTCGGGGGTGAGCAGTTCTTC | CASSFGGEQFF
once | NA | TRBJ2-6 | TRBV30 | TGTGCCTGGAGATGGCACTCTGGGGCCAACGTCCTGACTTTC | CAWRWHSGANVLTF
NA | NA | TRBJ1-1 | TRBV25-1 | TGTGCCAGCAGTAACCAGGGTCCGGGTCGCACTGAAGCTTTCTTT | CASSNQGPGRTEAFF
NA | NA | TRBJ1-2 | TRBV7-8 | TGTGCCAGCACCATGCATAGGGGCTTGGGTGACTCTTATGGCTACACCTTC | CASTMHRGLGDSYGYTF
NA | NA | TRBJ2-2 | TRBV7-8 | TGTGCCAGCAGCGCGCGGGAAACCGGGGAGCTGTTTTTT | CASSARETGELFF
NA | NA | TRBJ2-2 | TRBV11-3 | TGTGCCAGCAGCTTAGAGGTAGGAGGGATCGGCCGACCTTACACCGGGGAGCTGTTTTTT | CASSLEVGGIGRPYTGELFF
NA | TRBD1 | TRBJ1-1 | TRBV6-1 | TGTGCCAGCAGTGAAGCTCAGGGGGCAGGCACTGAAGCTTTCTTT | CASSEAQGAGTEAFF
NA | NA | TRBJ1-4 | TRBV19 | TGTGCCAGTAGTTCGGACAGTTGGGAAAAACTGTTTTTT | CASSSDSWEKLFF
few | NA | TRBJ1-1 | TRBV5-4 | TGTGCCAGCAGCCAGCAGGGCACTGAAGCTTTCTTT | CASSQQGTEAFF
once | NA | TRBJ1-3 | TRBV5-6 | TGTGCCAGCAGCTTGAATGGACAGACTGGAAACACCATATATTTT | CASSLNGQTGNTIYF
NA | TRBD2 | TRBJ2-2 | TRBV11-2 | TGTGCCAGCAGCCCTTGGGGACTAGCGAACTACACCGGGGAGCTGTTTTTT | CASSPWGLANYTGELFF
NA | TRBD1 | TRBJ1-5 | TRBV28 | TGTGCCAGCAGTTTGCCGGGGACAGGGCTCGGTCAGCCCCAGCATTTT | CASSLPGTGLGQPQHF
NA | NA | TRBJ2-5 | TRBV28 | TGTGCCAGCAGTTTGATCTTCCTGCGTTGGGAGACCCAGTACTTC | CASSLIFLRWETQYF
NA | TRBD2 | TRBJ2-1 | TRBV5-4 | TGTGCCAGCAGCGCGCCGGGACTAGCGGACTACAATGAGCAGTTCTTC | CASSAPGLADYNEQFF
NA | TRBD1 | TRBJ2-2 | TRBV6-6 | TGTGCCACCACGGGACAGGGGGATGGCGGGGAGCTGTTTTTT | CATTGQGDGGELFF
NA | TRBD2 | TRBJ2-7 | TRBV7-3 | TGTGCCAGCAGCCCGAGCTCTAGCGGGGGGAAGCAGTACTTC | CASSPSSSGGKQYF
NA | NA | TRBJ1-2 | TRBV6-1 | TGTGCCAGCAGTGTTACAGGGATGTATGGCTACACCTTC | CASSVTGMYGYTF
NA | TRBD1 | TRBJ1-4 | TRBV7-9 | TGTGCCACCCCTAGGACAGGGGGGCATGAAAAACTGTTTTTT | CATPRTGGHEKLFF
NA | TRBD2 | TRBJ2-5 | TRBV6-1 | TGTGCCAGCAGTGGAGGATATGCGGGAGGGCAAGTGACCCAGTACTTC | CASSGGYAGGQVTQYF